Listed here is a single T cell receptor beta chain. No cognate antigen has been identified for it. Base quality data are lacking; no much larger clone is found one base away. These data originate in a study of post-analysis software for immune sequencing data (dated by TCRdb to 2013 to 2016). Regarding the research as a whole: The recorded disease courses included relapsing-remitting, secondary progressive and progressive-relapsing multiple sclerosis, and some patients had no subtype annotation. Patient repertoires were compared against roughly 12 previously published healthy control repertoires from donors aged about 6 to 26 years. A subset of samples was prepared in parallel using single-end sample barcoding, then pooled and co-amplified after Illumina adapter ligation. The paper's findings and limits, for the study overall: When samples were clustered directly using the F measure, samples prepared in the same batch co-clustered strongly, which prompted a batch-effect correction. A few TRBV segments, including TRBV5-6, TRBV5-1 and TRBV20-1, were significantly more frequent in patients than controls. Significantly lower normalized Chao1 diversity was found in multiple sclerosis patients than in controls, suggesting substantial peripheral T-cell clonal expansion. The control group was slightly older than the multiple sclerosis patient group.

V is shortened by 4 bases, J by 3 bases, and the region joining them spans 9 bases. CDR1 and CDR2 (WNHNN, SYGVQD) derive from the germline V gene (reference sequence). The CDR3 covers 13 residues, taking in both the cysteine and the phenylalanine. Only CDR3 DNA remains: 39 bases, in frame from the first base. TCR beta repertoires were profiled from peripheral blood of more than ten young patients with multiple sclerosis to demonstrate the VDJtools post-analysis software. The multiple sclerosis patients were children and adolescents ranging in age from roughly 6 to 16 years. Library creation used PCR. The data were produced on an Illumina HiSeq 2500. Unique molecular identifiers were incorporated into TCR beta cDNA libraries to reduce PCR and sequencing biases. Some 500,000 cDNA molecules were obtained per 1 to 10 million input T cells, so each molecule approximated one T cell. The patient libraries were prepared and sequenced with the same protocol used for the earlier healthy control dataset. Within a given batch, samples were prepared together, multiplexed and sequenced on the same HiSeq lane. Regarding the original processing steps: Raw barcoded reads were processed with MIGEC, and single-read molecular identifier groups were discarded before consensus assembly and CDR3 extraction. Clonotype tables were post-analysed with VDJtools, and diversity was normalized by down-sampling all datasets to the smallest sample size. Repertoire overlap clustering matched CDR3 amino acid but not nucleotide sequences to correct batch-related cross-sample contamination. TCRdb's own reprocessing of the public reads used fastp at Q25 and MiXCR and kept productive beta chains. Each entry merges the rows of one CDR3 protein and shows their most common DNA and genes. The V and J calls, along with clone size, are taken from TCRdb and not from the paper's own processing. The sample table holds approximately 630,000 distinct CDR3 sequences, of which roughly three fifths were seen once. Of the sample, around 10% is held by the ten largest clones.

Sequenced material: blood. This sequence was found in a girl aged 2 to 10 with multiple sclerosis. The chain is assembled from TRBV10-1 and TRBJ2-5; no D gene is confidently identified. Read as DNA, the sequence is TGCGCCAGCAGTGGGGATCCGGAAGAGACCCAGTACTTC. Translated, it reads CASSGDPEETQYF.